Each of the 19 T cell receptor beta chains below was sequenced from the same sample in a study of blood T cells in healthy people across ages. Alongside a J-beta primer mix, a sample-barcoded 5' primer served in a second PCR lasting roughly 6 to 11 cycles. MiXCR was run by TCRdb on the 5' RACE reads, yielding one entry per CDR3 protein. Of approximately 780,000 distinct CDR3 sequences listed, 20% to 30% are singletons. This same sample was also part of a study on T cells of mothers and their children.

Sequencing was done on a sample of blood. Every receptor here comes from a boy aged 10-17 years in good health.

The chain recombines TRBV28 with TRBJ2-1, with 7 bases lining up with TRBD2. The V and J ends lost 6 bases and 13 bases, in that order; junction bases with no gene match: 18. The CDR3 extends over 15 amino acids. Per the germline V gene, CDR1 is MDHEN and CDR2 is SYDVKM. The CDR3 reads CASSPRLTSTMGQFF. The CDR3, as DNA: TGTGCCAGCAGCCCAAGGTTGACTAGCACAATGGGTCAGTTCTTC.

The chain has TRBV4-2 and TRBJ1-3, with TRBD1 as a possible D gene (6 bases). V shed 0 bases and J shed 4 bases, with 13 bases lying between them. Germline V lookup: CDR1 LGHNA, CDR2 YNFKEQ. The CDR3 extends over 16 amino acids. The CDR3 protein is CASSQEMGGAGNTIYF. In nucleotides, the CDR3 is TGTGCCAGCAGCCAAGAGATGGGGGGGGCCGGAAACACCATATATTTT.

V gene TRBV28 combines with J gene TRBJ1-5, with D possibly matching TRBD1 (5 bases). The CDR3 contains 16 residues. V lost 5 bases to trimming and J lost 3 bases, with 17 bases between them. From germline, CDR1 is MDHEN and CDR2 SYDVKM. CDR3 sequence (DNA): TGTGCCAGCAGTACTTTAACTGCAGGGAACAATCAGCCCCAGCATTTT. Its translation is CASSTLTAGNNQPQHF.

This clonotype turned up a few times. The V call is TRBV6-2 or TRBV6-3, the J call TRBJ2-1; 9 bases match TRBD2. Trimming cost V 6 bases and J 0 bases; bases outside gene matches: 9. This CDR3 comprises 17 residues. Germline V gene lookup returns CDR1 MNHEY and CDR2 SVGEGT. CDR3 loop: CASSHGGSGSSYNEQFF. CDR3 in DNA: TGTGCCAGCAGCCATGGGGGTAGCGGGAGCTCCTACAATGAGCAGTTCTTC.

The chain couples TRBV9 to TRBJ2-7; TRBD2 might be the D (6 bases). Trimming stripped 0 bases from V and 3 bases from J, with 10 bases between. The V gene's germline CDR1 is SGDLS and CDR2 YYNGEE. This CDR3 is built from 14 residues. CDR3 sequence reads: CASSVGPAGYEQYF. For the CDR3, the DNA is TGTGCCAGCAGCGTAGGTCCAGCGGGCTACGAGCAGTACTTC.

DNA for the CDR3: TGTGCCAGCTCACCACCGGGAAGGACCCTAGCCAAAAACATTCAGTACTTC. Protein sequence: CASSPPGRTLAKNIQYF. The chain couples TRBV18 to TRBJ2-4, with D unresolved. Germline V gene sequence: CDR1 KGHSH, CDR2 LQKENI. Deletions cut 0 bases from V and 0 bases from J, with 12 bases between. The CDR3 has 17 amino acids.

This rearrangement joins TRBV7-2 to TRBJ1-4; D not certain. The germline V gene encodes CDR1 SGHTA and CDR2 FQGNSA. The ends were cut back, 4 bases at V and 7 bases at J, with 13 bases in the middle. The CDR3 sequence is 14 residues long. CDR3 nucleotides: TGTGCCAGCAGCTCCCCCGGCGGGTTTGAAAAACTGTTTTTT. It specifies CASSSPGGFEKLFF.

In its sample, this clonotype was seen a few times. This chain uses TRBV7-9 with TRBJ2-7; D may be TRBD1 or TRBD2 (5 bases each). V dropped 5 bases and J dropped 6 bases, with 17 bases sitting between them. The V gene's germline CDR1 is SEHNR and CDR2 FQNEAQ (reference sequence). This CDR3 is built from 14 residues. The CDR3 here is CASSPGTDTGEQYF. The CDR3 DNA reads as TGTGCCAGCAGCCCAGGGACGGACACGGGCGAGCAGTACTTC.

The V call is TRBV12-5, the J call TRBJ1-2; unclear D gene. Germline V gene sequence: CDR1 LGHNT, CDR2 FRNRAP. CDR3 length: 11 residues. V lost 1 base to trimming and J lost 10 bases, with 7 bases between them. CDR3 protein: CASGLGYYYTF. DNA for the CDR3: TGTGCTAGTGGTTTGGGCTATTACTACACCTTC.

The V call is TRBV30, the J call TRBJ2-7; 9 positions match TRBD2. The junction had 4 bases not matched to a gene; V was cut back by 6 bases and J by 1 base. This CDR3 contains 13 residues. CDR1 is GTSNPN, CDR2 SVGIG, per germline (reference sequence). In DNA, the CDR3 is TGTGCCTGCCAGCGGGGGGATTCCTACGAGCAGTACTTC. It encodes CACQRGDSYEQYF.

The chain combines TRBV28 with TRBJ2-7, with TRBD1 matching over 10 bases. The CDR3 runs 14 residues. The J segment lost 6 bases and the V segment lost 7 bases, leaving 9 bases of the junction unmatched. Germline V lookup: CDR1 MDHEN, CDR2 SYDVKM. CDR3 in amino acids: CASNGQGEALEQYF. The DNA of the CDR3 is TGTGCCAGCAACGGACAGGGGGAAGCTCTCGAGCAGTACTTC.

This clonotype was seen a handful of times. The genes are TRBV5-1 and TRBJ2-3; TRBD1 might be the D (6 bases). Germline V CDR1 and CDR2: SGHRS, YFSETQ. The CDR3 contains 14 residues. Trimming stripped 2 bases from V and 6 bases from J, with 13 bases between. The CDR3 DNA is TGCGCCAGCAGCTTCATTTCCCAGGGGGATACGCAGTATTTT. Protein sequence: CASSFISQGDTQYF.

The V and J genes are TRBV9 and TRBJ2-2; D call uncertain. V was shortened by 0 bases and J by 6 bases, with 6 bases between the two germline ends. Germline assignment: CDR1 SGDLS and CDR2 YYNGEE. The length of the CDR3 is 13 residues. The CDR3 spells CASSVDLPGELFF. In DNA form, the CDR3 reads TGTGCCAGCAGCGTAGATCTCCCCGGGGAGCTGTTTTTT. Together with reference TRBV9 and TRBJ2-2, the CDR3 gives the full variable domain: DSGVTQTPKHLITATGQRVTLRCSPRSGDLSVYWYQQSLDQGLQFLIQYYNGEERAKGNILERFSAQQFPDLHSELNLSSLELGDSALYFCASSVDLPGELFFGEGSRLTVL.

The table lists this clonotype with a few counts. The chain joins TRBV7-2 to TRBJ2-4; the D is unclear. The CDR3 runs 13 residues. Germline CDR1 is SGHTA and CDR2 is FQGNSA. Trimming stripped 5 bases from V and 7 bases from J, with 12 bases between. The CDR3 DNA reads TGTGCCAGCAGCCTCCGCGTCGTGAACATTCAGTACTTC. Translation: CASSLRVVNIQYF.

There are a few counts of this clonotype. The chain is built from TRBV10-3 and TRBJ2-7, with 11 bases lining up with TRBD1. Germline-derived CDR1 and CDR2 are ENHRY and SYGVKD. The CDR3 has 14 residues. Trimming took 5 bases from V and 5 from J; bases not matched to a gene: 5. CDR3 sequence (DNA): TGTGCCATCAGTTGGGACAGGGGGAAAAACGAGCAGTACTTC. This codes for CAISWDRGKNEQYF.

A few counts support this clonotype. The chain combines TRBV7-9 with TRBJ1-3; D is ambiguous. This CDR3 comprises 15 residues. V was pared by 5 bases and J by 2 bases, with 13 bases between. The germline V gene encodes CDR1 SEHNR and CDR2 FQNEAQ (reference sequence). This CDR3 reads CASSPPRGTGNTIYF. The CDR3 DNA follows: TGTGCCAGCAGCCCACCCCGAGGGACTGGAAACACCATATATTTT. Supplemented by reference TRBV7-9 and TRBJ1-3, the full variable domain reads DTGVSQNPRHKITKRGQNVTFRCDPISEHNRLYWYRQTLGQGPEFLTYFQNEAQLEKSRLLSDRFSAERPKGSFSTLEIQRTEQGDSAMYLCASSPPRGTGNTIYFGEGSWLTVV.

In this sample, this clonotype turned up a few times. The CDR3 here is CAINWWGNTEAFF. The CDR3 nucleotides read TGTGCCATAAATTGGTGGGGTAACACTGAAGCTTTCTTT. The gene calls are TRBV6-1 and TRBJ1-1; D uncertain. The CDR3 loop spans 13 amino acids. CDR1 and CDR2 from the germline V gene are MNHNS and SASEGT. Trimming took 10 bases from V and 2 from J, leaving 14 bases between them.

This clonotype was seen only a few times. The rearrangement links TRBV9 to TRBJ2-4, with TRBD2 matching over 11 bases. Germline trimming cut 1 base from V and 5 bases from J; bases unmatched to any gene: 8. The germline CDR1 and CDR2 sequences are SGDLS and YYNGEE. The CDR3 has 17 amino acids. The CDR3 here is CASSVSGLAGGQNIQYF. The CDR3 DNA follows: TGTGCCAGCAGCGTATCGGGGCTAGCGGGGGGTCAAAACATTCAGTACTTC.

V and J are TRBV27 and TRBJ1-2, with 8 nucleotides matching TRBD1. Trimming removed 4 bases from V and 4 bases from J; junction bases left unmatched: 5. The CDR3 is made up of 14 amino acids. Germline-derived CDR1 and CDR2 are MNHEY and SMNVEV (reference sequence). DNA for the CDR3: TGTGCCAGCAGTTGGGGACAGGAGCCCTATGGCTACACCTTC. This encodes CASSWGQEPYGYTF.